This T cell receptor beta chain was sequenced for a study of CXCR3-negative and CXCR3-positive naive CD8 T cells (dated by TCRdb to the late 2010s). Regarding the complete study: Some 150 million TRB reads were obtained in total, roughly 1.5 +/- 0.3 million reads per library. Diversity and physicochemical repertoire analyses were performed on 11 donors pooled from two independent experiments. TRBV-TRBJ cluster analysis included naive subsets from roughly 5 donors and memory cells from 3 donors. Overall study outcomes, separate from this receptor: Because surface CD5, which is linked to self-reactivity in mice, was comparable between the naive subsets, TCR interaction strength was also inferred from the physicochemical properties of TRB CDR3s. Compared with CXCR3-negative naive cells, CXCR3-positive naive cells had TRB CDR3s with higher hydrophobicity (lower Kidera factor 4), lower energy, and higher strength and volume indices. Naive CXCR3-negative and CXCR3-positive cells from the same donor showed similar TRBV-TRBJ usage, whereas memory cells showed distinct patterns. Freshly isolated PBMCs were used for most assays because CXCR3 expression partially decreased after cryopreservation. Repertoire diversity was comparably high in both naive subsets but much lower in memory CD8+ T cells.

Spanning cysteine to phenylalanine, the CDR3 consists of 16 amino acids. There is no recorded DNA. In the germline V gene (reference sequence), CDR1 corresponds to LNHNV and CDR2 to YYDKDF. With respect to this clonotype: Its antigen is currently not known.

For every CD8+ T cell subset, 300,000 cells were flow-sorted straight into RLT lysis buffer, and each subset was sorted in triplicate. To exclude memory contaminants, naive CD8+ T cells were stringently defined as CD45RO-CCR7+CD27+CD95-. Using standard density gradient centrifugation, peripheral blood mononuclear cells were isolated from buffy coats. Naive CXCR3-negative and CXCR3-positive CD8+ T cells were flow-sorted using a FACSAria III. Total RNA was extracted from sorted cells with an RNeasy Mini Kit. Sequencing was performed on a NextSeq 550. The Human TCR Profiling Kit (MiLaboratory) was used to make UMI-labeled 5' RACE TRB cDNA libraries. cDNA synthesis used the entire amount of extracted RNA, and PCR amplification then used the entire amount of cDNA produced. Libraries were prepared in parallel with an identical number of PCR cycles. From the authors' description of their analysis: With a requirement of at least two reads per UMI, MIGEC and MiXCR extracted about 50,000 +/- 10,000 unique UMI-labeled TRB cDNA molecules per library. On average, each library contained approximately 40,000 +/- 10,000 functional in-frame TRB CDR3 nucleotide clonotypes without stop codons. After downsampling to 5000 UMI-labeled TRB molecules per sample, diversity metrics such as normalized Shannon-Wiener and Chao1 were calculated in VDJtools. For the central five CDR3 residues, VDJtools calculated physicochemical properties weighted by clonotype size, namely interaction energy, strength, volume and Kidera factor 4. TCRdb reprocessed the raw reads; every CDR3 protein sequence is a single record, and DNA is not supplied. The V and J calls were not made by the authors but by TCRdb's processing. The sample table holds about 150,000 distinct CDR3 sequences. Clones ranked in the top ten supply nearly 0.5% of the sample.

Sequenced material: naive CXCR3+ CD8+ T cells from blood. The intended sense of this specimen's cell subset or site label: CD45RO-CCR7+CD27+CD95- naive CD8+ T cells expressing CXCR3 (TNR3+). This clonotype was sampled from a human donor in good health. Some clones in this sample may be carry-over from other donors' samples. The chain uses TRBV15 and TRBJ1-6. The CDR3 protein: CATSRLAQELNSPLHF.